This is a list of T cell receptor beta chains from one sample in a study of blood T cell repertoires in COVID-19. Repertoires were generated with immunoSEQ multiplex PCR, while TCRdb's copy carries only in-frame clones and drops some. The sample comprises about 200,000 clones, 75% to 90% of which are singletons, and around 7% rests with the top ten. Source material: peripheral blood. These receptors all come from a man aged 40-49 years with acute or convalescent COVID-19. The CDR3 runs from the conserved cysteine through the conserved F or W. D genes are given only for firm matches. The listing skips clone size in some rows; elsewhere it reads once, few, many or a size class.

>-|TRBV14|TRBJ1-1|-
CASSQVGGRGFTEAFF
TGTGCCAGCAGCCAAGTAGGTGGCAGGGGATTCACTGAAGCTTTCTTT
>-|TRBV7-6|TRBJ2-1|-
CASSLGETLYNEQFF
TGTGCCAGCAGCTTAGGCGAAACTTTATACAATGAGCAGTTCTTC
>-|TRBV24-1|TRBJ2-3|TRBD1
CATRWDSSTDTQYF
TGTGCCACCAGATGGGACAGTAGCACAGATACGCAGTATTTT
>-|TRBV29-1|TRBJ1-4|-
CSARGAGVEKLFF
TGCAGCGCCAGAGGGGCAGGGGTCGAAAAACTGTTTTTT
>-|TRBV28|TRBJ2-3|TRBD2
CASSKGLAGGISTDTQYF
TGTGCCAGCAGCAAAGGACTAGCGGGGGGGATTAGCACAGATACGCAGTATTTT
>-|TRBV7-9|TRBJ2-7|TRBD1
CASSSGGQGVIYEQYF
TGTGCCAGCAGCTCAGGGGGACAGGGGGTCATTTACGAGCAGTACTTC
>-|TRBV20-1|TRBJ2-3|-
CSASRMGASTDTQYF
TGCAGTGCTAGTAGGATGGGGGCTAGCACAGATACGCAGTATTTT
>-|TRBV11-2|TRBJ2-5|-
CASSLHRDFQETQYF
TGTGCCAGCAGCTTACACCGGGACTTCCAAGAGACCCAGTACTTC
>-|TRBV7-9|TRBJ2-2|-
CASSLPPGGRYTGELFF
TGTGCCAGCAGCTTGCCCCCAGGGGGGCGGTACACCGGGGAGCTGTTTTTT
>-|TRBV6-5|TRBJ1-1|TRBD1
CASSYSGQGVEAFF
TGTGCCAGCAGTTACTCAGGACAGGGGGTTGAAGCTTTCTTT
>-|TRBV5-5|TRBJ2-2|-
CASSLAGAPNTGELFF
TGTGCCAGCAGCTTGGCAGGGGCTCCGAACACCGGGGAGCTGTTTTTT
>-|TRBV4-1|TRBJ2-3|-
CASSQDWAGTDTQYF
TGCGCCAGCAGCCAAGACTGGGCAGGGACAGATACGCAGTATTTT
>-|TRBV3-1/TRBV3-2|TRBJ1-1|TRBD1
CASSRRTGGIAFF
TGTGCCAGCAGCCGGAGGACAGGGGGCATAGCTTTCTTT
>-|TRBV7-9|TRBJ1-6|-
CASTGRDVTGHSPLHF
TGTGCCAGCACCGGGAGGGACGTAACGGGGCATTCACCCCTCCACTTT
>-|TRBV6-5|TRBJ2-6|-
CASINSGANVLTF
TGTGCCAGCATCAACTCTGGGGCCAACGTCCTGACTTTC
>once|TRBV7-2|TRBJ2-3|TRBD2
CASSNRLAGATDTQYF
TGTGCCAGCAGCAACCGACTAGCGGGGGCCACAGATACGCAGTATTTT
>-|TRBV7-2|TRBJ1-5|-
CASSLGVVGNQPQHF
TGTGCCAGCAGCCTCGGGGTGGTAGGGAATCAGCCCCAGCATTTT
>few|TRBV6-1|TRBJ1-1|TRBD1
CASSDRGQMNTEAFF
TGTGCCAGCAGTGACAGGGGGCAAATGAACACTGAAGCTTTCTTT
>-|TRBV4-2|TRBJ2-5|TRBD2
CASSQEPGGRETQYF
TGTGCCAGCAGCCAAGAACCGGGGGGGCGAGAGACCCAGTACTTC
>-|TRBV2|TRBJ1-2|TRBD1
CASLGQGNYGYTF
TGTGCCAGCCTTGGACAGGGCAACTATGGCTACACCTTC
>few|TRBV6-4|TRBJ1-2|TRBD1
CASSRGQGLIDGYTF
TGTGCCAGCAGCCGTGGACAGGGTTTGATTGACGGCTACACCTTC
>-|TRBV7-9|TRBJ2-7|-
CASSLQIGRLSSSEQYF
TGTGCCAGCAGCTTACAAATTGGTCGACTTTCAAGTTCCGAGCAGTACTTC
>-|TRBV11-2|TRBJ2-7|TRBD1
CASSSRTGVYEQYF
TGTGCCAGCAGCTCTAGGACAGGAGTTTACGAGCAGTACTTC
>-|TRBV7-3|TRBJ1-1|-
CASSSQGNTEAFF
TGTGCCAGCAGCTCACAGGGAAACACTGAAGCTTTCTTT
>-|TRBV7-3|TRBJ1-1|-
CASSSPGSGAFF
TGTGCCAGCAGCTCCCCGGGGAGTGGAGCTTTCTTT
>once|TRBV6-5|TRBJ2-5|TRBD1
CASSSHDRGQETQYF
TGTGCCAGCAGTTCCCACGACAGGGGCCAAGAGACCCAGTACTTC
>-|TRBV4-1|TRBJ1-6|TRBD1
CASSQAGGSYNSPLHF
TGCGCCAGCAGCCAAGCAGGGGGCTCCTATAATTCACCCCTCCACTTT
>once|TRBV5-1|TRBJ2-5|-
CASSLEWDIQETQYF
TGCGCCAGCAGCTTGGAGTGGGACATACAAGAGACCCAGTACTTC
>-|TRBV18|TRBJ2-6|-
CASSPEQGRVLTF
TGTGCCAGCTCACCCGAACAGGGACGCGTCCTGACTTTC
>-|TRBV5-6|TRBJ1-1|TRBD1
CASSLRAGGGTEAFF
TGTGCCAGCAGCTTGAGGGCAGGGGGTGGCACTGAAGCTTTCTTT
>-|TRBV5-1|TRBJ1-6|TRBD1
CASSPGQGGSYNSPLHF
TGCGCCAGCAGCCCCGGACAGGGAGGCTCCTATAATTCACCCCTCCACTTT
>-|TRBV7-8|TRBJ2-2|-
CASSLAQGPYTGELFF
TGTGCCAGCAGCTTAGCGCAGGGGCCGTACACCGGGGAGCTGTTTTTT
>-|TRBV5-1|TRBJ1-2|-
CASSSTPGQGGYGYTF
TGCGCCAGCAGCTCAACCCCCGGACAAGGCGGTTATGGCTACACCTTC
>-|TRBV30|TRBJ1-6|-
CAWRVAGSNSPLHF
TGTGCCTGGAGAGTGGCAGGGTCGAATTCACCCCTCCACTTT
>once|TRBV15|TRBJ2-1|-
CATSRVGRGSYNEQFF
TGTGCCACCAGCAGAGTGGGGCGTGGGTCCTACAATGAGCAGTTCTTC
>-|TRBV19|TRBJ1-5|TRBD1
CASSYRGRNQPQHF
TGTGCCAGTAGTTACAGGGGTCGAAATCAGCCCCAGCATTTT
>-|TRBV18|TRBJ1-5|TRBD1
CASSPGTGEINQPQHF
TGTGCCAGCTCCCCCGGGACAGGGGAGATCAATCAGCCCCAGCATTTT
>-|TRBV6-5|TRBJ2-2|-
CASKGDLGTGELFF
TGTGCCAGCAAAGGGGATTTAGGAACCGGGGAGCTGTTTTTT
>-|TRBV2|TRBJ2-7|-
CASRRESSYEQYF
TGTGCCAGCAGACGGGAGAGCTCCTACGAGCAGTACTTC
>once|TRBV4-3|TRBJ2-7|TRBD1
CASSPALGQGYEQYF
TGCGCCAGCAGCCCAGCTTTGGGACAGGGGTACGAGCAGTACTTC